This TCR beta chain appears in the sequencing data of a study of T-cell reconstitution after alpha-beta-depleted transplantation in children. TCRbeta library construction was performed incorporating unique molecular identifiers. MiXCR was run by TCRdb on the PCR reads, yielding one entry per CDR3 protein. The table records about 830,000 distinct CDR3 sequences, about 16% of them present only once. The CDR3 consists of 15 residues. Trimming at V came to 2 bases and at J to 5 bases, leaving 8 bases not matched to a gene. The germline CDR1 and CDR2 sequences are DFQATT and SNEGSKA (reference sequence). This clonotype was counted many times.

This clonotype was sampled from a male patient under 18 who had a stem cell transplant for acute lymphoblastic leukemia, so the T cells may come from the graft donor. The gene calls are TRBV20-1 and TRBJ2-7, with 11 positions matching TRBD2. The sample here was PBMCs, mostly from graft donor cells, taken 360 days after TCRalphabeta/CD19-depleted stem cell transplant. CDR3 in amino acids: CSARSGLAGFDEQYF. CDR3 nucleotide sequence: TGCAGTGCTAGATCCGGACTAGCGGGCTTCGACGAGCAGTACTTC.